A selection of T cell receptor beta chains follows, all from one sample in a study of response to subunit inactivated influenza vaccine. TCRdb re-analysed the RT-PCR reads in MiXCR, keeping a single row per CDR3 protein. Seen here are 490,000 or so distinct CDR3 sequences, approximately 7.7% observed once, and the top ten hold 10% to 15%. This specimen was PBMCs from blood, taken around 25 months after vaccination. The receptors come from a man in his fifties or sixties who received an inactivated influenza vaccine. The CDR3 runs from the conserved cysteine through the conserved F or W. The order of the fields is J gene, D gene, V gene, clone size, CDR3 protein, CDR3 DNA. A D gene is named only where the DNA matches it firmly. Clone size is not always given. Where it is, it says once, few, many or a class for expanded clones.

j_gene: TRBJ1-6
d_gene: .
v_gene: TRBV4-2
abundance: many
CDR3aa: CASSETDSTISPLHF
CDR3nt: TGTGCCAGCAGCGAGACGGACAGTACTATTTCACCCCTCCACTTT

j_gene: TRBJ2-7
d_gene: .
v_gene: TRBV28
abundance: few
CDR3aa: CASSLNPATMAYEQYF
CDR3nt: TGTGCCAGCAGTTTGAATCCGGCCACAATGGCCTACGAGCAGTACTTC

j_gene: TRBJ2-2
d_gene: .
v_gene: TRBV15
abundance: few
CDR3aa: CATSSGRGYTGELFF
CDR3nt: TGTGCCACCAGCAGCGGGAGAGGGTACACCGGGGAGCTGTTTTTT

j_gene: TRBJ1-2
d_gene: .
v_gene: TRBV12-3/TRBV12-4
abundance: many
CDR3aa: CASSPMGGYGYTF
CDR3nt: TGTGCCAGCAGTCCCATGGGGGGCTATGGCTACACCTTC

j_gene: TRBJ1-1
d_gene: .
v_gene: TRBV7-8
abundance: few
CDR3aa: CASRNIRLSGRNTEAFF
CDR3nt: TGTGCCAGCAGGAATATTAGGTTGTCAGGAAGGAACACTGAAGCTTTCTTT

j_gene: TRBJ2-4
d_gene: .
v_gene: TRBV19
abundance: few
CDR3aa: CASSQAGRDIQYF
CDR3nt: TGTGCCAGTTCCCAGGCCGGTCGGGACATTCAGTACTTC

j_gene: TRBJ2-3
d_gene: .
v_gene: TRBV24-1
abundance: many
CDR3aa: CATSDPRTVSTDTQYF
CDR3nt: TGTGCCACCAGTGATCCCAGGACAGTTAGCACAGATACGCAGTATTTT

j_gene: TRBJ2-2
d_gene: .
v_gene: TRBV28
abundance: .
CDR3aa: CASSPSPPNTGELFF
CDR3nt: TGTGCCAGCAGTCCCTCCCCACCCAACACCGGGGAGCTGTTTTTT

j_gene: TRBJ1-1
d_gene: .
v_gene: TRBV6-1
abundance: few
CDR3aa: CASRRTNTEAFF
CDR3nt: TGTGCCAGCAGGCGGACGAACACTGAAGCTTTCTTT

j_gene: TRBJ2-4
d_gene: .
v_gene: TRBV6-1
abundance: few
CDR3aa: CASSQIHSINIQYF
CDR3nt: TGTGCCAGCAGTCAGATCCACTCAATTAACATTCAGTACTTC

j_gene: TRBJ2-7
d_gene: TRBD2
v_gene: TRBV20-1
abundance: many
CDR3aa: CSARDMGLAGLLSYEQYF
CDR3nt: TGCAGTGCTAGAGATATGGGACTAGCGGGACTCCTCTCCTACGAGCAGTACTTC

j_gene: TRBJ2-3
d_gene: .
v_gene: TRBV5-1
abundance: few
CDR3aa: CASKPVSGTDTQYF
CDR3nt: TGCGCCAGCAAGCCGGTAAGCGGCACAGATACGCAGTATTTT

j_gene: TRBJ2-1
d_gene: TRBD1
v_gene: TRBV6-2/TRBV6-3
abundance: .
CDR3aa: CASSTGAVYNEQFF
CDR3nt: TGTGCCAGCAGTACAGGGGCAGTTTACAATGAGCAGTTCTTC

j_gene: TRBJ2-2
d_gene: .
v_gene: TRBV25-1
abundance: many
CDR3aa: CASSEGDRAGELFF
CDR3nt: TGTGCCAGCAGTGAAGGGGATAGGGCCGGGGAGCTGTTTTTT

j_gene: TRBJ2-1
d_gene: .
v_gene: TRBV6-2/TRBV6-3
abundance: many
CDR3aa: CASSYPPNNEQFF
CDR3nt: TGTGCCAGCAGTTACCCCCCTAACAATGAGCAGTTCTTC

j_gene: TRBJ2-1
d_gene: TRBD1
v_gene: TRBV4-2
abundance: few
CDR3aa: CASSQDLKTGAPNEQFF
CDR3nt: TGTGCCAGCAGCCAAGATCTTAAGACAGGGGCCCCCAATGAGCAGTTCTTC

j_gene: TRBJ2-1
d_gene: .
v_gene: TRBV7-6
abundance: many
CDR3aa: CASSLLRGSYNEQFF
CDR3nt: TGTGCCAGCAGCTTACTCCGGGGGTCCTACAATGAGCAGTTCTTC

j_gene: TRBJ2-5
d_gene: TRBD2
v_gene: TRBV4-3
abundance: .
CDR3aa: CASSQGAGPQETQYF
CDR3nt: TGCGCCAGCAGCCAAGGAGCGGGACCACAAGAGACCCAGTACTTC

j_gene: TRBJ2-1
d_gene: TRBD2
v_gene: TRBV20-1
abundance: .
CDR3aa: CSARVVAGGFTYNEQFF
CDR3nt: TGCAGTGCTAGAGTTGTAGCGGGAGGATTTACCTACAATGAGCAGTTCTTC

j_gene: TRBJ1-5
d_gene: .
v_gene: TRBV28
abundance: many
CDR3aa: CASSLFVTGSNQPQHF
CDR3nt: TGTGCCAGCAGTTTATTTGTGACAGGTAGCAATCAGCCCCAGCATTTT

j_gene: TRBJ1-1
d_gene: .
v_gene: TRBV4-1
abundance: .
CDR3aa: CASSQKQGNTEAFF
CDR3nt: TGCGCCAGCAGCCAGAAACAGGGAAACACTGAAGCTTTCTTT

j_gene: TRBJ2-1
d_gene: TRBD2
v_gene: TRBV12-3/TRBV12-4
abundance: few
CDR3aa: CASSPAGVYNEQFF
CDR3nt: TGTGCCAGCAGCCCAGCGGGAGTCTACAATGAGCAGTTCTTC

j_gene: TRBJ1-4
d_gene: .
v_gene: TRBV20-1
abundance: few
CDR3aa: CSASGYGPRSEKLFF
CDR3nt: TGCAGTGCTAGTGGCTACGGGCCCCGAAGTGAAAAACTGTTTTTT

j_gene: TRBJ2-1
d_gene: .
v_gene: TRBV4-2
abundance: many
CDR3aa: CASSQDWAGAYNEQFF
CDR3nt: TGTGCCAGCAGCCAAGATTGGGCAGGGGCCTACAATGAGCAGTTCTTC

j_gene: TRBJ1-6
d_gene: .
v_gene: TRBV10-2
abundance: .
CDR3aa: CASSEVGVGSPLHF
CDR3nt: TGCGCCAGCAGTGAAGTAGGGGTTGGCTCACCCCTCCACTTT

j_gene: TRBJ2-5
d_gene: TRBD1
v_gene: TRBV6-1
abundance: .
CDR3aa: CASMDRATWETQYF
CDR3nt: TGTGCCAGCATGGACAGGGCGACATGGGAGACCCAGTACTTC

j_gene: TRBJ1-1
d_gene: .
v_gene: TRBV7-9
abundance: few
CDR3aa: CASSWVGGPTFF
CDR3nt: TGTGCCAGCAGCTGGGTAGGGGGTCCAACTTTCTTT

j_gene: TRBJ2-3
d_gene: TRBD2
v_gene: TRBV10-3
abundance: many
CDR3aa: CAISESSGVTDTQYF
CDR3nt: TGTGCCATCAGTGAGAGTAGCGGGGTAACAGATACGCAGTATTTT

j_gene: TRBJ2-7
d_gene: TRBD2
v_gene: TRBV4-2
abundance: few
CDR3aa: CASSQGDYNYEQYF
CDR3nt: TGTGCCAGCAGCCAAGGGGACTACAACTACGAGCAGTACTTC

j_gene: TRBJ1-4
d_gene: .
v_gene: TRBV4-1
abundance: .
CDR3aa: CASSQDLVRRALIF
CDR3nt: TGCGCCAGCAGCCAAGATTTGGTGAGGCGCGCTCTGATTTTT

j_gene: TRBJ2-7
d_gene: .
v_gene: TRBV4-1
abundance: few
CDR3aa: CASSLRTGSYPYEQYF
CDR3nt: TGCGCCAGCAGCTTACGAACAGGGTCCTATCCCTACGAGCAGTACTTC

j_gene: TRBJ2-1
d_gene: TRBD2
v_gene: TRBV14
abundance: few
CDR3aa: CASSLGLAYYNEQFF
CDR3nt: TGTGCCAGCAGCCTGGGACTAGCCTACTACAATGAGCAGTTCTTC

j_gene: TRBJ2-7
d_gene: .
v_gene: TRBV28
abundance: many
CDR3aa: CASRGGTYEQYF
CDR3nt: TGTGCCAGCAGGGGCGGGACCTACGAGCAGTACTTC

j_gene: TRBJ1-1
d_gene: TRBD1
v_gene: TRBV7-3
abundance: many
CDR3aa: CASSLTPGQVTNTEAFF
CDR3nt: TGTGCCAGCAGCTTAACCCCGGGACAGGTCACGAACACTGAAGCTTTCTTT

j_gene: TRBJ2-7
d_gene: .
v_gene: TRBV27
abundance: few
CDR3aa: CASSLWGGLYEQYF
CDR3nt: TGTGCCAGCAGTTTGTGGGGGGGCCTCTACGAGCAGTACTTC

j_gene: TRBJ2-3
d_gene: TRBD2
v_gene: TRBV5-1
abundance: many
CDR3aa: CASSPRSGGDTQYF
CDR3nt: TGCGCCAGCAGCCCCCGGAGCGGGGGAGATACGCAGTATTTT

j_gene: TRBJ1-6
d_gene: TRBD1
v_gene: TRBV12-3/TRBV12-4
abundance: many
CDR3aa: CASSTPTGLNSPLHF
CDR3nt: TGTGCCAGCAGTACCCCGACAGGGTTAAATTCACCCCTCCACTTT

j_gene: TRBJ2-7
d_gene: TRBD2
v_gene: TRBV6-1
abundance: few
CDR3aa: CASSQRTSGFYEQYF
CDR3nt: TGTGCCAGCAGTCAAAGGACTAGCGGGTTCTACGAGCAGTACTTC